Shown below are 27 T cell receptor beta chains from a single sample sequenced in a study of cytomegalovirus exposure and HLA in healthy donors. In the PCR, 60 Vbeta and 13 Jbeta primers were used. Sequencing used immunoSEQ multiplex PCR; TCRdb keeps in-frame clones, though not all of them. The sample shows about 200,000 clones, roughly 79% of them seen only once. Sequencing used PBMCs. These receptors were collected from a man aged 25-45 years in good health and CMV-seronegative.

The chain links TRBV9 to TRBJ2-7; D is perhaps TRBD2 (6 bases). The CDR3 covers 15 residues. V was clipped by 4 bases and J by 3 bases, with 17 bases between them. Per germline, CDR1 SGDLS and CDR2 YYNGEE. The CDR3 spells CASSSEGLEGYEQYF. CDR3 nucleotide sequence: TGTGCCAGCAGCTCAGAGGGACTCGAAGGCTACGAGCAGTACTTC.

This clone has more than one count but fewer than ten. The rearrangement joins TRBV28 to TRBJ2-7; 9 bases align to TRBD1. Germline V gene sequence: CDR1 MDHEN, CDR2 SYDVKM. V lost 5 bases to trimming and J lost 4 bases; unmatched junction nucleotides: 6. This CDR3 has 14 residues. The CDR3 nucleotides are TGTGCCAGCAGTCTCCCGGACAGGGGTTACGAGCAGTACTTC. Its translation: CASSLPDRGYEQYF.

V usage is TRBV5-1 and J usage is TRBJ1-6, with D possibly being TRBD1 (5 bases). Per germline, CDR1 SGHRS and CDR2 YFSETQ. CDR3 length: 13 amino acids. Trimming cost V 2 bases and J 7 bases, with 7 bases left between them. Written as DNA, the CDR3 is TGCGCCAGCAGCTTCGGACAAAATTCACCCCTCCACTTT. Translated, it gives CASSFGQNSPLHF.

This rearrangement joins TRBV5-1 to TRBJ2-3; TRBD1 matches at 9 bases. V shed 5 bases, J shed 2 bases, and the junction held 6 bases outside the gene matches. CDR1 SGHRS and CDR2 YFSETQ come from the germline V gene. The length of the CDR3 is 15 residues. The CDR3 sequence: CASSSGQGPTDTQYF. The CDR3 DNA is TGCGCCAGCAGTAGTGGACAGGGGCCCACAGATACGCAGTATTTT. The full variable domain, its missing parts supplied by reference TRBV5-1 and TRBJ2-3, is KAGVTQTPRYLIKTRGQQVTLSCSPISGHRSVSWYQQTPGQGLQFLFEYFSETQRNKGNFPGRFSGRQFSNSRSEMNVSTLELGDSALYLCASSSGQGPTDTQYFGPGTRLTVL.

This clone has just a few counts. The J gene is TRBJ1-4, the V gene TRBV19, with 7 bases that match TRBD1. The germline CDR1 and CDR2 sequences are LNHDA and SQIVND (reference sequence). This CDR3 spans 15 amino acids. V lost 4 bases to trimming and J lost 3 bases; unmatched junction nucleotides: 5. The CDR3 bases are TGTGCCAGTAGTACAGGGGGAATGTCTAATGAAAAACTGTTTTTT. This gives the protein CASSTGGMSNEKLFF.

This rearrangement joins TRBV2 to TRBJ2-4; D is possibly TRBD2 (6 bases). Germline CDR1 and CDR2: SNHLY and FYNNEI. CDR3 length: 13 residues. The ends were cut back, 4 bases at V and 8 bases at J, with 12 bases in the middle. This CDR3 reads CASSAGTGDIQYF. The CDR3 coding sequence is TGTGCCAGCAGTGCCGGGACGGGGGACATTCAGTACTTC.

The chain is built from TRBV5-1 and TRBJ2-7, with 9 bases identical to TRBD1. The V segment lost 4 bases and the J segment 4 bases; nucleotides outside the gene matches: 6. Germline values: CDR1 SGHRS, CDR2 YFSETQ. The CDR3 has 14 residues. CDR3 nucleotides: TGCGCCAGCAGCGAAGGGACAGGGCCATACGAGCAGTACTTC. This codes for CASSEGTGPYEQYF. Supplemented by reference TRBV5-1 and TRBJ2-7, the full variable domain reads KAGVTQTPRYLIKTRGQQVTLSCSPISGHRSVSWYQQTPGQGLQFLFEYFSETQRNKGNFPGRFSGRQFSNSRSEMNVSTLELGDSALYLCASSEGTGPYEQYFGPGTRLTVT.

The rearrangement uses TRBV6-5 and TRBJ2-3; 11 bases fit TRBD2. Germline CDR1 and CDR2: MNHEY and SVGAGI. There are 14 residues in the CDR3. J lost 7 bases, V lost 6 bases, and 6 bases had no gene match. The CDR3: CASRPGLAVHTQYF. CDR3 DNA: TGTGCCAGCAGGCCGGGACTAGCGGTACATACGCAGTATTTT.

J is TRBJ1-1 and V is TRBV7-9, with a possible D match to TRBD1 (6 bases). This CDR3 is 14 amino acids long. CDR1 is SEHNR, CDR2 FQNEAQ, per germline (reference sequence). Trimming pared 5 bases from V and 2 bases from J, leaving 12 bases between. The chain's CDR3 is CASSQRQVNTEAFF. The DNA for the CDR3 is TGTGCCAGCAGCCAGAGACAGGTCAACACTGAAGCTTTCTTT.

This chain connects TRBV11-1 to TRBJ2-1; D is uncertain. The ends were cut back, 0 bases at V and 0 bases at J, with 3 bases in the middle. The germline CDR1 and CDR2 sequences are SGHAT and FQDESV (reference sequence). The CDR3 sequence is 14 residues long. The CDR3 DNA is TGTGCCAGCAGCTTAGCCCACTCCTACAATGAGCAGTTCTTC. As protein: CASSLAHSYNEQFF.

This chain joins TRBV25-1 and TRBJ2-1; 7 positions match TRBD2. This CDR3 comprises 14 residues. J lost 0 bases, V lost 8 bases, and 4 bases had no gene match. Germline V gene lookup returns CDR1 MGHDK and CDR2 SYGVNS. The DNA of the CDR3 is TGTGCCAGCGAAGCGGGGAGCTCCTACAATGAGCAGTTCTTC. Translation: CASEAGSSYNEQFF.

The genes are TRBV15 and TRBJ2-7, with D tentatively TRBD1 (6 bases). Per germline, CDR1 LNHNV and CDR2 YYDKDF (reference sequence). V lost 3 bases and J 4 bases, leaving 13 bases between the germline ends. The length of the CDR3 is 14 residues. The CDR3 loop reads CATSSRGGGYEQYF. The CDR3 DNA follows: TGTGCCACCAGCAGCAGGGGCGGTGGGTACGAGCAGTACTTC.

This chain links TRBV30 with TRBJ1-2; D is unclear. Trimming took off 6 bases at V and 1 base at J, with 12 bases between the two ends. CDR1 and CDR2 (germline): GTSNPN, SVGIG (reference sequence). The CDR3 extends over 13 amino acids. CDR3 residues: CACSGSINYGYTF. The CDR3, as DNA: TGTGCCTGCTCTGGCAGTATTAACTATGGCTACACCTTC.

This clone appeared a few times. The chain is built from TRBV19 and TRBJ1-4; D ambiguous. CDR1 LNHDA and CDR2 SQIVND come from the germline V gene (reference sequence). The CDR3 contains 15 residues. Trimming took off 1 base at V and 0 bases at J, with 6 bases between the two ends. Here the CDR3 reads CASSIGTATNEKLFF. The DNA of the CDR3 is TGTGCCAGTAGTATAGGTACAGCAACTAATGAAAAACTGTTTTTT.

CDR3 sequence: CASSSTTGVMETQYF. The CDR3, as DNA: TGTGCCAGTAGCAGCACGACGGGAGTGATGGAGACCCAGTACTTC. The genes are TRBV19 and TRBJ2-5; D is possibly TRBD2 (6 bases). The V gene lost 6 bases and the J gene lost 5 bases, with 19 bases spanning the gap. The CDR3 sequence is 15 residues long. Germline CDR1 LNHDA, CDR2 SQIVND (reference sequence).

The chain uses TRBV7-6 and TRBJ1-1; D unclear. CDR1 and CDR2 (germline): SGHVS, FNYEAQ. V lost 5 bases to trimming and J lost 0 bases, with 16 bases between them. The CDR3 contains 16 residues. DNA for the CDR3: TGTGCCAGCAGCAGGGAAGTGGCCGGGGTGAACACTGAAGCTTTCTTT. Amino acids: CASSREVAGVNTEAFF.

This chain connects TRBV29-1 to TRBJ2-1; D not certain. Germline CDR1 reads SQVTM; CDR2 reads ANQGSEA. Deletions cut 7 bases from V and 3 bases from J, with 10 bases between. The CDR3 spans 12 residues. The CDR3 region is CSDTGFYNEQFF. The CDR3 DNA follows: TGCAGCGATACCGGGTTCTACAATGAGCAGTTCTTC.

The rearrangement links TRBV29-1 to TRBJ1-1, with D uncertain. Germline V lookup: CDR1 SQVTM, CDR2 ANQGSEA. This CDR3 has 13 residues. Deletions cut 4 bases from V and 7 bases from J, with 16 bases between. For the CDR3, the DNA is TGCAGCGTTGTTCAGGTTCTGCACAGTGAAGCTTTCTTT. It codes for CSVVQVLHSEAFF.

This sequence joins TRBV7-3 and TRBJ1-2; D gene ambiguous. CDR1 and CDR2 from the germline V gene are SGHTA and FQGTGA. The CDR3 is 18 residues long. Trimming took 1 base from V and 2 from J, leaving 20 bases between them. The DNA of the CDR3 is TGTGCCAGCAGCTTAAGGTCCCCTACGCCGGGTCGAAACTATGGCTACACCTTC. As protein: CASSLRSPTPGRNYGYTF.

The V gene is TRBV10-3, the J gene TRBJ1-6, with 7 positions matching TRBD1. Unmatched junction bases numbered 8, after V lost 2 bases and J lost 10 bases. Germline values: CDR1 ENHRY, CDR2 SYGVKD. This CDR3 region has 15 residues. Written as DNA, the CDR3 is TGTGCCATCAGTGAGGGGACAGCCACACAATCACCCCTCCACTTT. This sequence encodes CAISEGTATQSPLHF.

The chain is built from TRBV13 and TRBJ2-5, with D unclear. The J call may be faulty, since TRBJ2-7 better matches the DNA end. From germline, CDR1 is PRHDT and CDR2 FYEKMQ (reference sequence). CDR3 length equals 13 residues. The DNA for the CDR3 is TGTGCCAGCAGCTTAGAGTCCCCCTACGAGCAGTACTTC. Protein: CASSLESPYEQYF.

The rearrangement joins TRBV11-1 to TRBJ1-2; 8 positions match TRBD1. V trimming: 6 bases; J trimming: 3 bases; junction bases outside the gene matches: 9. Germline values: CDR1 SGHAT, CDR2 FQDESV (reference sequence). This CDR3 is 15 amino acids long. This CDR3 reads CASSHGQGIDYGYTF. For the CDR3, the DNA is TGTGCCAGCAGTCACGGACAGGGAATTGACTATGGCTACACCTTC.

V and J are TRBV19 and TRBJ2-3; TRBD2 is a possible D gene (5 bases). Trimming stripped 5 bases from V and 5 bases from J, with 14 bases between. Germline lookup yields CDR1 LNHDA and CDR2 SQIVND (reference sequence). This CDR3 is 14 amino acids long. The CDR3 DNA follows: TGTGCCAGTAGTCTCCTCTCGGCGGGAGATACGCAGTATTTT. Its translation: CASSLLSAGDTQYF.

This clone was seen just once. This chain connects TRBV5-1 to TRBJ2-2, with 10 bases aligning to TRBD1. The CDR3 consists of 15 residues. V lost 4 bases and J lost 7; bases outside the gene matches: 7. Germline V lookup: CDR1 SGHRS, CDR2 YFSETQ. The CDR3 protein is CASSPGQGFGGELFF. The CDR3 nucleotides read TGCGCCAGCAGCCCGGGACAGGGGTTCGGCGGGGAGCTGTTTTTT.

This chain links TRBV6-1 with TRBJ1-2; 7 bases match TRBD1. V gave up 5 bases and J gave up 6 bases; unmatched junction bases: 3. CDR3 length equals 12 residues. CDR1 MNHNS and CDR2 SASEGT come from the germline V gene. The CDR3: CASSPGGHGYTF. CDR3 nucleotides: TGTGCCAGCAGTCCAGGGGGGCATGGCTACACCTTC.

The chain uses TRBV5-1 and TRBJ2-1; D is possibly TRBD1 (8 bases). The CDR3 is 15 amino acids. Trimming shortened V by 6 bases and J by 2 bases, and 15 bases separated the two germline ends. Germline CDR1 is SGHRS and CDR2 is YFSETQ. This chain's CDR3 is CASTTTGGAYNEQFF. The DNA of the CDR3 is TGCGCCAGCACCACAACAGGGGGGGCCTACAATGAGCAGTTCTTC.

This chain joins TRBV5-6 and TRBJ1-5; 8 nucleotides line up with TRBD1. Germline V lookup: CDR1 SGHDT, CDR2 YYEEEE. The CDR3 has 12 residues. In DNA form, the CDR3 reads TGTCCCCAGGGGGCGGACAATCAGCCCCAGCATTTT. It specifies CPQGADNQPQHF.